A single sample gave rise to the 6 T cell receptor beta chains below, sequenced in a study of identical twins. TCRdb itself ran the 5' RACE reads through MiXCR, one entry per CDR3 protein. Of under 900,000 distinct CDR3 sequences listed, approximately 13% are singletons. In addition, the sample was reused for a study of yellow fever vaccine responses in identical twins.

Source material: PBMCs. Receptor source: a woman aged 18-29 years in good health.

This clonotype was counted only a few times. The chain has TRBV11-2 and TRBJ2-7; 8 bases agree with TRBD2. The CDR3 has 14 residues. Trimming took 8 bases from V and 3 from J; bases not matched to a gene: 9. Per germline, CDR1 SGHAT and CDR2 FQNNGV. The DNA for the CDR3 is TGTGCCAGCCGGCGGGGGGCGAAGTACTACGAGCAGTACTTC. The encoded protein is CASRRGAKYYEQYF.

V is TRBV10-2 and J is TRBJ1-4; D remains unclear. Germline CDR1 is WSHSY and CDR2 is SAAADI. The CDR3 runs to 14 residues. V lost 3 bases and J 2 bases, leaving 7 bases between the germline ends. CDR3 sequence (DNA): TGCGCCAGCAGTGATGGTACGACTAATGAAAAACTGTTTTTT. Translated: CASSDGTTNEKLFF.

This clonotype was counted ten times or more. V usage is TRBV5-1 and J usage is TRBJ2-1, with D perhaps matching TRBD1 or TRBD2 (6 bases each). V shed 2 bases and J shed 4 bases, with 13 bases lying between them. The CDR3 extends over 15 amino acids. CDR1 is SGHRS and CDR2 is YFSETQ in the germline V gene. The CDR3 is CASSFNGGQYNEQFF. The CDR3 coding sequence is TGCGCCAGCAGCTTTAACGGGGGCCAATACAATGAGCAGTTCTTC. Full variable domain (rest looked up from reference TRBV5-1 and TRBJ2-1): KAGVTQTPRYLIKTRGQQVTLSCSPISGHRSVSWYQQTPGQGLQFLFEYFSETQRNKGNFPGRFSGRQFSNSRSEMNVSTLELGDSALYLCASSFNGGQYNEQFFGPGTRLTVL.

Here the CDR3 DNA reads TGCGCCAGCAGGGCCGAAAGCTCCTACAATGAGCAGTTCTTC. Amino acid sequence: CASRAESSYNEQFF. The chain carries TRBV5-1 and TRBJ2-1; no reliable D call. Trimming pared 5 bases from V and 0 bases from J, leaving 9 bases between. Looked up from germline, CDR1 is SGHRS and CDR2 is YFSETQ. The CDR3 sequence is 14 residues long.

The CDR3 loop is CASSPTGLSEQYF. CDR3 DNA: TGTGCCAGCAGCCCGACAGGGCTTAGCGAGCAGTACTTC. The chain combines TRBV9 with TRBJ2-7; 7 nucleotides match TRBD1. The CDR3 contains 13 residues. V lost 4 bases to trimming and J lost 6 bases; unmatched junction nucleotides: 7. Germline loops: CDR1 SGDLS, CDR2 YYNGEE.

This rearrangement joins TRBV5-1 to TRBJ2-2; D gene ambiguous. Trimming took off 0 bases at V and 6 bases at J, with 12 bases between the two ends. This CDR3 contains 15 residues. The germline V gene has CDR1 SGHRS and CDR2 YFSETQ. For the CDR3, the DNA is TGCGCCAGCAGCTTGGTGGGCGACCCCCCCGGGGAGCTGTTTTTT. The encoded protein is CASSLVGDPPGELFF.